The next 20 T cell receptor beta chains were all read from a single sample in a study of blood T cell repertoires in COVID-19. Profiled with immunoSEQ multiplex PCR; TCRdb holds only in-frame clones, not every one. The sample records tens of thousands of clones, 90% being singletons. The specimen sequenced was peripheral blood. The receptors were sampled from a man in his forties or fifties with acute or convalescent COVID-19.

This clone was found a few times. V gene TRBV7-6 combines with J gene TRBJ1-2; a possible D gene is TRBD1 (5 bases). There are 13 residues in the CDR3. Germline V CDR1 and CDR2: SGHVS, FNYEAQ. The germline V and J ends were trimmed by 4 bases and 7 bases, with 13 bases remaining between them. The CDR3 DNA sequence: TGTGCCAGCAGCTCCGTCGGAGGGGCTGGCTACACCTTC. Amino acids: CASSSVGGAGYTF.

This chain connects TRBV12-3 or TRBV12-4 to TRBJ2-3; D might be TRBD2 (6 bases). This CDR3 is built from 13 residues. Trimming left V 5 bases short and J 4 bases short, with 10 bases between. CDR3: CASSRGGADTQYF. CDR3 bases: TGTGCCAGCAGTCGGGGCGGGGCAGATACGCAGTATTTT.

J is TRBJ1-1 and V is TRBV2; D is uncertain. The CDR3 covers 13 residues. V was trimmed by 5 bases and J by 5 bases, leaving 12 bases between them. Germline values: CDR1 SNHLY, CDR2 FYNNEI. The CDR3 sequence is CASSKTLRTEAFF. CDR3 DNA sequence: TGTGCCAGCAGTAAAACGTTGAGGACTGAAGCTTTCTTT. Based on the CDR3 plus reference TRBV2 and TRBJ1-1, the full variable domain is EPEVTQTPSHQVTQMGQEVILRCVPISNHLYFYWYRQILGQKVEFLVSFYNNEISEKSEIFDDQFSVERPDGSNFTLKIRSTKLEDSAMYFCASSKTLRTEAFFGQGTRLTVV.

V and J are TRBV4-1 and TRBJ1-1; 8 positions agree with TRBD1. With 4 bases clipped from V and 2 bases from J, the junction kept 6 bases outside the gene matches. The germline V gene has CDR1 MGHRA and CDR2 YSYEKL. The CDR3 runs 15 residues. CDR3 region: CASSPRTGLNTEAFF. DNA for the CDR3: TGCGCCAGCAGCCCCCGGACAGGGCTTAACACTGAAGCTTTCTTT.

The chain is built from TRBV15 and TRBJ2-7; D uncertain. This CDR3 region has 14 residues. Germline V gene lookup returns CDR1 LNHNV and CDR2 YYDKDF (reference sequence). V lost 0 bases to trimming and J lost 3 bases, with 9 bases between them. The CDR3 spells CATSRELSSYEQYF. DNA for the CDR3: TGTGCCACCAGCAGAGAACTTAGCAGCTACGAGCAGTACTTC.

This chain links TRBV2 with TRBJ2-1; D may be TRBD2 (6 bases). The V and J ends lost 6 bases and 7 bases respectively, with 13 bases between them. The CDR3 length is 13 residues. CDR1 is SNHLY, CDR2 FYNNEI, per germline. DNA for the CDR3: TGTGCCAGCAGCCCGGACTACGTGAATGAGCAGTTCTTC. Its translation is CASSPDYVNEQFF.

The CDR3 region has the DNA TGTGCCAGCAGTTTCGGGACAGGGGCGCAAAAACTGTTTTTT. Encoded protein: CASSFGTGAQKLFF. The chain employs TRBV28 and TRBJ1-4; 10 nucleotides align to TRBD1. The junction had 4 bases not matched to a gene; V was cut back by 3 bases and J by 9 bases. The CDR3 runs to 14 residues. The germline V gene has CDR1 MDHEN and CDR2 SYDVKM. Based on the CDR3 plus reference TRBV28 and TRBJ1-4, the full variable domain is DVKVTQSSRYLVKRTGEKVFLECVQDMDHENMFWYRQDPGLGLRLIYFSYDVKMKEKGDIPEGYSVSREKKERFSLILESASTNQTSMYLCASSFGTGAQKLFFGSGTQLSVL.

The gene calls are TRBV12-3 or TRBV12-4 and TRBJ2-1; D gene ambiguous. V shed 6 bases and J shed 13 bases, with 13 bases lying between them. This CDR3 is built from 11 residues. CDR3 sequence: CASSEVERQFF. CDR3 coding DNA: TGTGCCAGCAGCGAGGTCGAGCGACAGTTCTTC.

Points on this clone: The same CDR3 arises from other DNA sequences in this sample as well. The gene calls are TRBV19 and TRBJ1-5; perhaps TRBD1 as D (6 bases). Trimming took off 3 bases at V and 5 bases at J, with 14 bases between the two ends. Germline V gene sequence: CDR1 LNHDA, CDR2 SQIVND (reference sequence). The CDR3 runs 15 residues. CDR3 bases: TGTGCCAGTAGTATTACGGGGGGCGGGGATCAGCCCCAGCATTTT. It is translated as CASSITGGGDQPQHF.

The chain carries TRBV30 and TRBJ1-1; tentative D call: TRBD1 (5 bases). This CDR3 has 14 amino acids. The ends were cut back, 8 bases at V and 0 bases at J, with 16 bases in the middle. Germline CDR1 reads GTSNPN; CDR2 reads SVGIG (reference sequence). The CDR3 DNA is TGTGCCGCAGACCCGGGGGGGGTGAACACTGAAGCTTTCTTT. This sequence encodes CAADPGGVNTEAFF. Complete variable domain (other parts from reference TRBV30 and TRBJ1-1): SQTIHQWPATLVQPVGSPLSLECTVEGTSNPNLYWYRQAAGRGLQLLFYSVGIGQISSEVPQNLSASRPQDRQFILSSKKLLLSDSGFYLCAADPGGVNTEAFFGQGTRLTVV.

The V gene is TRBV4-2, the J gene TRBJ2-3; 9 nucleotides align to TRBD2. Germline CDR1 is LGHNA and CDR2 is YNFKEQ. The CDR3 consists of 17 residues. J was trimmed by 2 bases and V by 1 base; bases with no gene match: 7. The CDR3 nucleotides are TGTGCCAGCAGCCAAGTAGGCCTAGCGGGAACCACAGATACGCAGTATTTT. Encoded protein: CASSQVGLAGTTDTQYF.

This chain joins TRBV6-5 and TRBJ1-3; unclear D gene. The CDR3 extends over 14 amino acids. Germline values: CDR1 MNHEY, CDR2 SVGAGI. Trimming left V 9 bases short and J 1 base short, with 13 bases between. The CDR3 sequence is CASWGARSGNTIYF. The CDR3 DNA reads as TGTGCCAGTTGGGGAGCCAGATCTGGAAACACCATATATTTT.

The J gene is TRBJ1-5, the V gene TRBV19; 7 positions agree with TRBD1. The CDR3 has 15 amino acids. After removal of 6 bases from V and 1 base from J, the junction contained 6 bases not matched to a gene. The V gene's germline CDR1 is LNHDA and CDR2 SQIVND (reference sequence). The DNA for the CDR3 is TGTGCCAGTAGCCAGGGGACAGTCAGCAATCAGCCCCAGCATTTT. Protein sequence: CASSQGTVSNQPQHF.

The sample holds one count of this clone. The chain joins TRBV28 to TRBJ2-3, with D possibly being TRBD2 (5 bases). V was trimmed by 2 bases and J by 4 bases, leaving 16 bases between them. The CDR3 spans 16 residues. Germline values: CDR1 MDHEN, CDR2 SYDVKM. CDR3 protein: CASSLMGTRNADTQYF. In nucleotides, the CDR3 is TGTGCCAGCAGTTTAATGGGAACTAGGAACGCAGATACGCAGTATTTT.

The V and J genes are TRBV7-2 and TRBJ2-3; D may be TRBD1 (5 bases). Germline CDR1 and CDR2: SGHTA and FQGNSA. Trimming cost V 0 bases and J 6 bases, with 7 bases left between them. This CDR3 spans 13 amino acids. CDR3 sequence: CASSLAAGDTQYF. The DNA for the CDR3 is TGTGCCAGCAGCTTAGCTGCAGGGGATACGCAGTATTTT.

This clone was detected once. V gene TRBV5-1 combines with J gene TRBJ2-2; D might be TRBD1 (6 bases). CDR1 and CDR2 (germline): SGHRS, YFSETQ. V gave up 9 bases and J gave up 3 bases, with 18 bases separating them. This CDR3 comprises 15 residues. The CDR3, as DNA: TGCGCCACTACTACCAGGGGACGCGACACCGGGGAGCTGTTTTTT. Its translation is CATTTRGRDTGELFF.

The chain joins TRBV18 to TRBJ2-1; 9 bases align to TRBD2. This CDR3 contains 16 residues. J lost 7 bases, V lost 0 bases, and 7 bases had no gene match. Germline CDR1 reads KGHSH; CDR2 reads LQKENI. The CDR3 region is CASSPPVAGAWNEQFF. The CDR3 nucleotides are TGTGCCAGCTCACCACCGGTAGCGGGGGCTTGGAATGAGCAGTTCTTC.

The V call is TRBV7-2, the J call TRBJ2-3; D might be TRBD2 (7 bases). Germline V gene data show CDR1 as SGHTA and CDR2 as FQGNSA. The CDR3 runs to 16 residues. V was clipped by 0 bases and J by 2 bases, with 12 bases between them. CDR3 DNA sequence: TGTGCCAGCAGCTTAGCTCGGGGGGCTAACACAGATACGCAGTATTTT. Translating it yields CASSLARGANTDTQYF.

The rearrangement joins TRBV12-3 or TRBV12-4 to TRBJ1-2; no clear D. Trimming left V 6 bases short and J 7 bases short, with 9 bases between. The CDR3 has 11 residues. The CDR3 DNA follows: TGTGCCAGCAGCTCGCTCGGTGGCTACACCTTC. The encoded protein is CASSSLGGYTF.

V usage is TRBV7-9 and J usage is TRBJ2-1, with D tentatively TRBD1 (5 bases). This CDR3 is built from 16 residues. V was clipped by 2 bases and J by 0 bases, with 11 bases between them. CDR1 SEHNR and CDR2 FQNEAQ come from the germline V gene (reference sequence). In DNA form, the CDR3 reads TGTGCCAGCAGCTTAAGCCAGGGAAGCTCCTACAATGAGCAGTTCTTC. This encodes CASSLSQGSSYNEQFF.